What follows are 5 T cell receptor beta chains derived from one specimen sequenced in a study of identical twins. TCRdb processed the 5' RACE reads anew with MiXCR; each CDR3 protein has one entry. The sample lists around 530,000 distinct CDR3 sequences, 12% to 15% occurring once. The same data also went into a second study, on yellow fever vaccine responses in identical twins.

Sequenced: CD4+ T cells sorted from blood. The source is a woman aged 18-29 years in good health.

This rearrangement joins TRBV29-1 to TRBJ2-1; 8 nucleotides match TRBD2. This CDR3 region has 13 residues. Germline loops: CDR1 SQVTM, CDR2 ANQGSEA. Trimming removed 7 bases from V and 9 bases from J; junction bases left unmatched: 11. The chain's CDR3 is CSALGTRVGEQFF. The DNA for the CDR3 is TGCAGCGCCTTAGGGACTAGAGTCGGTGAGCAGTTCTTC.

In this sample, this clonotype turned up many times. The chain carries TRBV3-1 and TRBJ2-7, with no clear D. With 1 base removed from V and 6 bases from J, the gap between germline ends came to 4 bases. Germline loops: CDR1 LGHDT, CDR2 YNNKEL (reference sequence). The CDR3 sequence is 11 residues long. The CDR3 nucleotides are TGTGCCAGCAGCCAAGCCTTCGAGCAGTACTTC. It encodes CASSQAFEQYF.

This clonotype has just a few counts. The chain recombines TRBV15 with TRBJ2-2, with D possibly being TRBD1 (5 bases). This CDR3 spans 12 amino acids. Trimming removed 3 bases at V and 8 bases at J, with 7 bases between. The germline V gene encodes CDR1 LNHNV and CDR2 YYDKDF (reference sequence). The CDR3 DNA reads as TGTGCCACCAGCAGTAGGGGTGGGGAGCTGTTTTTT. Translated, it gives CATSSRGGELFF.

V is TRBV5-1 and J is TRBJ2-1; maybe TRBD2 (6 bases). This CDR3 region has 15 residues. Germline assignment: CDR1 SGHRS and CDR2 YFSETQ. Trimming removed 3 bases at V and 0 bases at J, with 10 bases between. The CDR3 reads CASSWDSSSYNEQFF. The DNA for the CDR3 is TGCGCCAGCAGCTGGGACTCGAGCTCCTACAATGAGCAGTTCTTC.

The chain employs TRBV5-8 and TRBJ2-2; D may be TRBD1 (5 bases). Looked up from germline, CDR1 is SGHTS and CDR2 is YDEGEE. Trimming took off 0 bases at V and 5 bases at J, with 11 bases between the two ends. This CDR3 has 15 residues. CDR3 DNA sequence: TGTGCCAGCAGCTTGGAGACAGTCGGTACCGGGGAGCTGTTTTTT. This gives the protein CASSLETVGTGELFF.